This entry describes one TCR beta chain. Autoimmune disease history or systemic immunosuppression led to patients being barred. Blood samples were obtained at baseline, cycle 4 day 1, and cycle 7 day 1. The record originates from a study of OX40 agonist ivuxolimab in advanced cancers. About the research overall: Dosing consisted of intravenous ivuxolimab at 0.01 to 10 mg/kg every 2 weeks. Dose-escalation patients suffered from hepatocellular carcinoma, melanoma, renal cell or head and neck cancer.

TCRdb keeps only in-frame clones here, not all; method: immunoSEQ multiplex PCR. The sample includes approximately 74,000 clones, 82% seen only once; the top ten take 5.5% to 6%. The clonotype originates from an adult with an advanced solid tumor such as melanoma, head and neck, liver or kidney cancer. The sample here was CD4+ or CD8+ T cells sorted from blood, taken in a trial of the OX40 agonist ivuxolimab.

CDR3: CASSPYREVYEQYF. The CDR3 DNA reads as TGTGCCAGCAGTCCCTACCGTGAGGTCTACGAGCAGTACTTC. The chain combines TRBV27 with TRBJ2-7; no reliable D call. The CDR3 consists of 14 residues. Germline V gene lookup returns CDR1 MNHEY and CDR2 SMNVEV (reference sequence). Trimming pared 5 bases from V and 3 bases from J, leaving 14 bases between.